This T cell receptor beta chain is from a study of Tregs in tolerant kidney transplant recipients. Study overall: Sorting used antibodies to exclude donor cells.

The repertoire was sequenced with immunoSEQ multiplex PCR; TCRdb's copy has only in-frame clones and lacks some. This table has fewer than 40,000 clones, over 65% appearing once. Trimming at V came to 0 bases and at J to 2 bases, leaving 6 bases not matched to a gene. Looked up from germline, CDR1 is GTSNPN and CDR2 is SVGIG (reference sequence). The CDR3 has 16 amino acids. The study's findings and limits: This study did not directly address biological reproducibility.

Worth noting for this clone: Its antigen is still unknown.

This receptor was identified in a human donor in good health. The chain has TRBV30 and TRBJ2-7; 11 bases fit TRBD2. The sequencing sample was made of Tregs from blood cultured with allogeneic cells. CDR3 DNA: TGTGCCTGGAGTGTACCGTTGACTAGCGGGACCTACGAGCAGTACTTC. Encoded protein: CAWSVPLTSGTYEQYF.